This T cell receptor (beta chain) was sequenced in a study of blood T cell repertoires in COVID-19. About the research overall: The United States, Italy and Spain supplied acute and convalescent COVID-19 samples.

Trimming stripped 4 bases from V and 6 bases from J, with 17 bases between. The CDR3 is 14 residues long. Germline V gene data show CDR1 as SQVTM and CDR2 as ANQGSEA. Under the authors' procedure: Amplified reference gene primers provided the basis for estimating nucleated cell counts. The table came from immunoSEQ multiplex PCR; TCRdb's copy has only in-frame clones and leaves some out. V, J and clone size derive from that table, while D and trimming were established from the DNA sequence. The sample records 130,000 or so clones, around 84% being singletons. The V call is TRBV29-1, the J call TRBJ2-3; D gene ambiguous. The specimen sequenced was peripheral blood. This sequence originates from a woman in her fifties or sixties with acute or convalescent COVID-19. CDR3 bases: TGCAGCGTTGTATTTACGGCAGCGTCGGATACGCAGTATTTT. Its protein is CSVVFTAASDTQYF.